This passage covers 25 T cell receptor beta chains from one sample sequenced in a study of shared clonotypes between healthy human individuals. Terminally differentiated effector memory CD45RA+ cells were excluded from the naive CD8 cells, which were CD45RO-negative and positively selected for CCR7. Produced via immunoSEQ multiplex PCR; TCRdb's table is partial and in-frame only. Here the sample spans more than 2 million clones, about 94% being singletons. Sequencing input: naive CD8+ T cells sorted from blood. The receptors derive from a man between 18 and 29 years old in good health.

Of note for this clone: A junction end diverges from the germline sequence, so it may reflect a read error. The chain combines TRBV12-5 with TRBJ2-7; D is ambiguous. Germline CDR1 is LGHNT and CDR2 is FRNRAP. The length of the CDR3 is 12 residues. Here the CDR3 DNA reads TGTGCTAGTAGTTTGGCCAACTACGAGCAGTACTTC. Amino acid sequence: CASSLANYEQYF.

The chain is built from TRBV4-3 and TRBJ2-7; D is unresolved. CDR3 length: 14 residues. Germline CDR1 and CDR2: LGHNA and YSLEER. Trimming shortened V by 1 base and J by 4 bases, and 11 bases separated the two germline ends. CDR3 sequence reads: CASSQGALGYEQYF. The DNA for the CDR3 is TGCGCCAGCAGCCAAGGGGCTCTAGGGTACGAGCAGTACTTC.

J is TRBJ2-5 and V is TRBV13, with 7 bases lining up with TRBD1. The V gene's germline CDR1 is PRHDT and CDR2 FYEKMQ (reference sequence). The CDR3 sequence is 13 residues long. V lost 5 bases, J lost 4 bases, and 4 bases stayed unmatched. The CDR3 here is CASSTPGGETQYF. For the CDR3, the DNA is TGTGCCAGCAGCACCCCAGGGGGAGAGACCCAGTACTTC.

This chain joins TRBV10-3 and TRBJ2-7, with 9 positions matching TRBD1. The germline CDR1 and CDR2 sequences are ENHRY and SYGVKD. Trimming took 3 bases from V and 4 from J; bases not matched to a gene: 4. The CDR3 is 14 residues long. CDR3 sequence: CAISEWDRDYEQYF. The CDR3 DNA is TGTGCCATCAGTGAATGGGACAGGGATTACGAGCAGTACTTC.

This chain connects TRBV20-1 to TRBJ2-5; D is unresolved. Germline V gene lookup returns CDR1 DFQATT and CDR2 SNEGSKA (reference sequence). V shed 7 bases and J shed 2 bases, with 8 bases lying between them. CDR3 length: 11 amino acids. The CDR3 sequence: CSGREQETQYF. CDR3 DNA sequence: TGCAGTGGTAGGGAACAAGAGACCCAGTACTTC.

The CDR3 DNA follows: TGTGCCAGCAGCTTAGAACCCTGGGGGGACTACGAGCAGTACTTC. Amino acid sequence: CASSLEPWGDYEQYF. V and J are TRBV7-2 and TRBJ2-7; possibly TRBD2 for D (6 bases). Trimming shortened V by 1 base and J by 3 bases, and 13 bases separated the two germline ends. The CDR3 totals 15 residues. Germline CDR1 and CDR2: SGHTA and FQGNSA.

This clone was seen a single time. The rearrangement joins TRBV27 to TRBJ2-3; perhaps D is TRBD1 or TRBD2 (5 bases each). The CDR3 loop spans 16 amino acids. Germline V gene data show CDR1 as MNHEY and CDR2 as SMNVEV (reference sequence). The germline V and J ends were trimmed by 6 bases and 0 bases, with 16 bases remaining between them. The CDR3 bases are TGTGCCAGCAGGGTCGATGGGGACCCTAGCACAGATACGCAGTATTTT. This sequence encodes CASRVDGDPSTDTQYF.

V is TRBV6-6 and J is TRBJ1-2; D unclear. CDR1 and CDR2 from the germline V gene are MNHNY and SVGAGI (reference sequence). Deletions cut 3 bases from V and 5 bases from J, with 1 base between. The CDR3 has 10 residues. The CDR3 DNA is TGTGCCAGCAGTTATTATGGCTACACCTTC. Translated, it gives CASSYYGYTF.

The chain combines TRBV7-9 with TRBJ1-3; the match to TRBD1 covers 7 bases. The germline CDR1 and CDR2 sequences are SEHNR and FQNEAQ (reference sequence). The CDR3 has 12 residues. Germline trimming cut 5 bases from V and 7 bases from J; bases unmatched to any gene: 2. In DNA form, the CDR3 reads TGTGCCAGCAGCCTGGACAGGAACACCATATATTTT. This codes for CASSLDRNTIYF. Full variable domain (remainder filled in from reference TRBV7-9 and TRBJ1-3): DTGVSQNPRHKITKRGQNVTFRCDPISEHNRLYWYRQTLGQGPEFLTYFQNEAQLEKSRLLSDRFSAERPKGSFSTLEIQRTEQGDSAMYLCASSLDRNTIYFGEGSWLTVV.

V and J are TRBV6-5 and TRBJ1-4, with D tentatively TRBD1 (5 bases). The V end lost 5 bases, the J end lost 8 bases, and 15 bases lay between the germline ends. The CDR3 is 14 residues long. Per germline, CDR1 MNHEY and CDR2 SVGAGI. CDR3 region: CASSRDGQGEKLFF. The CDR3 nucleotides are TGTGCCAGCAGTCGGGACGGGCAAGGGGAAAAACTGTTTTTT.

This rearrangement joins TRBV6-6 to TRBJ2-1; D gene unclear. CDR3 length: 14 residues. From germline, CDR1 is MNHNY and CDR2 SVGAGI (reference sequence). Trimming removed 7 bases at V and 8 bases at J, with 18 bases between. CDR3 loop: CASTVPMRIDEQFF. Here the CDR3 DNA reads TGTGCCAGCACAGTTCCAATGCGTATCGATGAGCAGTTCTTC.

A word on this clone: At one of its ends the junction is not consistent with the germline gene, which may arise from a read error. The V gene is TRBV2, the J gene TRBJ1-4; the D is unclear. Germline CDR1 reads SNHLY; CDR2 reads FYNNEI. The CDR3 consists of 14 residues. CDR3 DNA sequence: TGTGCCAGCAGTGAAGCGGCGGCACCATCAGTCCTCGTCTTT. Its translation is CASSEAAAPSVLVF. The whole variable domain, filled in from reference TRBV2 and TRBJ1-4, reads EPEVTQTPSHQVTQMGQEVILRCVPISNHLYFYWYRQILGQKVEFLVSFYNNEISEKSEIFDDQFSVERPDGSNFTLKIRSTKLEDSAMYFCASSEAAAPSVLVFGSGTQLSVL.

This chain joins TRBV5-4 and TRBJ2-1; D possibly corresponds to TRBD2 (5 bases). With 3 bases removed from V and 10 bases from J, the gap between germline ends came to 11 bases. This CDR3 has 12 residues. In germline, CDR1 is SGHNT, CDR2 YYREEE (reference sequence). CDR3 sequence reads: CASSSTSTEQFF. The CDR3 coding sequence is TGTGCCAGCAGCTCTACTAGTACCGAGCAGTTCTTC. Based on the CDR3 plus reference TRBV5-4 and TRBJ2-1, the full variable domain is ETGVTQSPTHLIKTRGQQVTLRCSSQSGHNTVSWYQQALGQGPQFIFQYYREEENGRGNFPPRFSGLQFPNYSSELNVNALELDDSALYLCASSSTSTEQFFGPGTRLTVL.

The chain employs TRBV7-6 and TRBJ2-7; 11 bases match TRBD1. CDR1 and CDR2 from the germline V gene are SGHVS and FNYEAQ. The junction had 7 bases not matched to a gene; V was cut back by 4 bases and J by 5 bases. The CDR3 extends over 15 amino acids. CDR3 in amino acids: CASSSMDRGLDEQYF. In DNA form, the CDR3 reads TGTGCCAGCAGCTCCATGGACAGGGGGCTCGACGAGCAGTACTTC.

The DNA of the CDR3 is TGTGCCAGCAGCTTATTTGGGACAGGGGACGAGCAGTACTTC. Translation gives CASSLFGTGDEQYF. The chain is built from TRBV7-6 and TRBJ2-7; 10 bases match TRBD1. Germline V gene lookup returns CDR1 SGHVS and CDR2 FNYEAQ. The V and J ends lost 2 bases and 5 bases, in that order; junction bases with no gene match: 3. The CDR3 contains 14 residues.

The chain uses TRBV27 and TRBJ1-6; 8 bases are shared with TRBD1. V dropped 6 bases and J dropped 7; count of bases not matched to a gene: 5. Germline CDR1 MNHEY, CDR2 SMNVEV (reference sequence). The CDR3 is 14 residues long. The CDR3 DNA sequence: TGTGCCAGCAGCGTTCAGGGGGCCAATTCACCCCTCCACTTT. It codes for CASSVQGANSPLHF.

DNA of the CDR3: TGTGCCAGCAGCCTCTCATGGGGGCCAGAGACCCAGTACTTC. Its translation is CASSLSWGPETQYF. This sequence joins TRBV28 and TRBJ2-5; tentatively, D is TRBD1 (6 bases). The germline V gene has CDR1 MDHEN and CDR2 SYDVKM. The CDR3 is made up of 14 amino acids. Trimming shortened V by 6 bases and J by 4 bases, and 15 bases separated the two germline ends. The full variable domain, in which reference TRBV28 and TRBJ2-5 provide the parts outside the CDR3, is DVKVTQSSRYLVKRTGEKVFLECVQDMDHENMFWYRQDPGLGLRLIYFSYDVKMKEKGDIPEGYSVSREKKERFSLILESASTNQTSMYLCASSLSWGPETQYFGPGTRLLVL.

The rearrangement uses TRBV27 and TRBJ2-2; tentative D call: TRBD2 (6 bases). The CDR3 sequence is 16 residues long. V was pared by 2 bases and J by 1 base, with 11 bases between. Per the germline V gene, CDR1 is MNHEY and CDR2 is SMNVEV (reference sequence). The CDR3 nucleotides read TGTGCCAGCAGTTTAGGTCTAGCGCAGAACACCGGGGAGCTGTTTTTT. The encoded protein is CASSLGLAQNTGELFF.

This chain joins TRBV5-1 and TRBJ2-7; 9 bases agree with TRBD1. V lost 2 bases, J lost 3 bases, and 9 bases stayed unmatched. The CDR3 totals 16 residues. Germline CDR1 and CDR2: SGHRS and YFSETQ. The CDR3, as DNA: TGCGCCAGCAGCTTTTCGTCCGGGACAGGGTACTACGAGCAGTACTTC. It specifies CASSFSSGTGYYEQYF.

The chain recombines TRBV10-2 with TRBJ1-2; 9 bases fit TRBD1. The germline V gene encodes CDR1 WSHSY and CDR2 SAAADI. Unmatched junction bases numbered 9, after V lost 5 bases and J lost 8 bases. The CDR3 sequence is 14 residues long. The CDR3 nucleotides read TGCGCCAGCAGTCCCCTACAGGGGGCGGGCGGCTACACCTTC. Its translation is CASSPLQGAGGYTF.

The gene calls are TRBV11-2 and TRBJ2-7; D not certain. CDR3 length: 13 residues. V was shortened by 0 bases and J by 3 bases, with 6 bases between the two germline ends. Per germline, CDR1 SGHAT and CDR2 FQNNGV. This chain's CDR3 is CASSLEIFYEQYF. CDR3 in DNA: TGTGCCAGCAGCTTAGAAATATTCTACGAGCAGTACTTC.

The chain recombines TRBV6-5 with TRBJ2-7; possible D gene TRBD1, 6 bases. Germline V gene data show CDR1 as MNHEY and CDR2 as SVGAGI. V lost 6 bases to trimming and J lost 3 bases, with 15 bases between them. The CDR3 spans 14 residues. CDR3 sequence: CASRDRDNLYEQYF. For the CDR3, the DNA is TGTGCCAGCAGGGACCGGGACAACCTCTACGAGCAGTACTTC.

The rearrangement joins TRBV28 to TRBJ1-6; 7 bases map to TRBD1. The CDR3 totals 13 residues. The V gene end was trimmed by 8 bases and the J gene end by 5 bases; junction bases not matched to a gene: 3. The germline gives CDR1 MDHEN, CDR2 SYDVKM. The CDR3 loop is CASGDRDNSPLHF. In DNA form, the CDR3 reads TGTGCCAGCGGAGACAGGGATAATTCACCCCTCCACTTT.

Concerning this clone: This same CDR3 is encoded by further DNA sequences in the sample. The V call is TRBV7-2, the J call TRBJ1-5; D gene uncertain. The germline V and J ends were trimmed by 1 base and 6 bases, with 10 bases remaining between them. Germline CDR1 is SGHTA and CDR2 is FQGNSA. The CDR3 has 14 amino acids. CDR3 in amino acids: CASSLGGAGQPQHF. The CDR3 nucleotides are TGTGCCAGCAGCTTAGGCGGCGCCGGTCAGCCCCAGCATTTT.

J is TRBJ2-1 and V is TRBV19, with TRBD2 matching over 7 bases. The junction had 12 bases not matched to a gene; V was cut back by 4 bases and J by 6 bases. This CDR3 is built from 16 residues. Germline CDR1 is LNHDA and CDR2 is SQIVND (reference sequence). CDR3 residues: CASSTFGLVAGNEQFF. The CDR3 region has the DNA TGTGCCAGTAGTACCTTTGGACTAGTGGCGGGCAATGAGCAGTTCTTC.